This TCR beta chain was captured by sequencing in a study of T cell responses to AZD1222 COVID-19 vaccine. Study-wide results and limits: Along spike, vaccine-associated CD4 TCRs were found throughout, with dominance at 160-218 and 743-854. The donors showed a predominance of white British ancestry and of females, with possible underestimation of clonal diversity. Seropositive at baseline were only a handful of AZD1222 recipients.

TCRdb's copy holds only in-frame clones and misses some; the assay was immunoSEQ multiplex PCR. Of about 130,000 clones listed, more than 85% are singletons. With respect to this clone: Its antigen is not known.

CDR3 length: 14 residues. The germline gives CDR1 MNHNS, CDR2 SASEGT. V lost 5 bases and J lost 2, with 9 bases in between. This sample comprised peripheral blood, obtained on day 0 of AZD1222 vaccination. The TCR was taken from an adult in good health. This rearrangement joins TRBV6-1 to TRBJ2-2; D possibly corresponds to TRBD1 (6 bases). CDR3 nucleotide sequence: TGTGCCAGCAGTTCGGACAGCAACACCGGGGAGCTGTTTTTT. It yields the protein CASSSDSNTGELFF.